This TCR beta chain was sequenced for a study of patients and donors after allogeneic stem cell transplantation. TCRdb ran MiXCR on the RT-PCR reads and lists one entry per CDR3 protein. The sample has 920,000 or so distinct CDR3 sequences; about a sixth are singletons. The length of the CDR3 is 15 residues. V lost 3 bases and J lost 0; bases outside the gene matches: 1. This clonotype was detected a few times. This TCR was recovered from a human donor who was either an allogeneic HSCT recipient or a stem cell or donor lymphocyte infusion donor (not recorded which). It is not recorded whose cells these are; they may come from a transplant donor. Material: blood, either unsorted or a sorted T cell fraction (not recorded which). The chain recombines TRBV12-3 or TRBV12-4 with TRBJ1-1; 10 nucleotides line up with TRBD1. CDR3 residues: CASSFGTGVNTEAFF. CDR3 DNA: TGTGCCAGCAGTTTTGGGACAGGGGTGAACACTGAAGCTTTCTTT.